This paragraph covers one T cell receptor (beta chain) sequence. The CDR3 runs to 15 residues. The V end lost 4 bases, the J end lost 5 bases, and 17 bases lay between the germline ends. The germline CDR1 and CDR2 sequences are SGHTA and FQGTGA. This specimen belongs to a study of blood T cell repertoires in COVID-19. About the research overall: Sample material is recorded as cDNA or gDNA derived from T cells, B-cell-depleted T cells, or PBMCs.

Original data processing: For nucleated cells, counts were estimated from reference gene primer amplification. Clones were sequenced by immunoSEQ multiplex PCR, and TCRdb holds only the in-frame ones, with some missing. That table supplies the V and J calls and clone size; D and trimming were determined from the DNA. The sample contains roughly 100,000 clones, approximately 83% of which appear only once. The chain links TRBV7-3 to TRBJ2-5; D is unresolved. This TCR was recovered from a woman at least 80 years old with active or convalescent COVID-19. Sequencing was performed on peripheral blood. Written as DNA, the CDR3 is TGTGCCAGCAGCTCCCAGCCGGGTCCTAGGGAGACCCAGTACTTC. Translation gives CASSSQPGPRETQYF.